This T cell receptor (beta chain) stems from a study of blood T cells in healthy people across ages. Trimming took 6 bases from V and 7 from J, leaving 7 bases between them. Looked up from germline, CDR1 is KGHDR and CDR2 is SFDVKD. The CDR3 is 11 amino acids. A second PCR of roughly 7 to 11 cycles used a sample-barcoded 5' primer and a J-beta primer mix. MiXCR, run by TCRdb on the 5' RACE reads, gives a single entry per CDR3 protein. The table shows under 950,000 distinct CDR3 sequences, with about 20% occurring only once. The clonotype was recovered from a man between 70 and 80 years old in good health. Material: blood. The rearrangement joins TRBV24-1 to TRBJ2-3; D is unclear. The CDR3 loop is CATSFINTQYF. CDR3 DNA sequence: TGTGCCACCAGTTTCATAAATACGCAGTATTTT.